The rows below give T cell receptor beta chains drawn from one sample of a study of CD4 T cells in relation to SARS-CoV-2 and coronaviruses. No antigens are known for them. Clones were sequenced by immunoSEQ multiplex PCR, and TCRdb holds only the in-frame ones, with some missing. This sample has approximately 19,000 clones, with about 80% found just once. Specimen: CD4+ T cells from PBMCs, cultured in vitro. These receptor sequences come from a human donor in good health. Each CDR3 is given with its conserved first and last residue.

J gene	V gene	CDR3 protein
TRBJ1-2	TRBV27	CASSYGYTF
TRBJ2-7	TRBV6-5	CALRSAGINYEQYF
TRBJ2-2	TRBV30	CAWTSGTSGSYITGELFF
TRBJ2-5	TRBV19	CASRRLAGGIEETQYF
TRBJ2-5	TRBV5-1	CASSYSGRERGETQYF
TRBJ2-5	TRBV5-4	CASSSGTDIQETQYF
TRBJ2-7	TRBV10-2	CASRSEGGGLYEQYF
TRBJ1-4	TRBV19	CASSIIRQGIPTNEKLFF
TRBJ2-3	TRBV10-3	CAITETAQGPDTQYF
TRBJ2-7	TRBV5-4	CASSLLIGRAEQYF
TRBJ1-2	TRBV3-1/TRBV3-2	CASSQESYGYTF
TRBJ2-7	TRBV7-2	CASSRVLILAGGHYEQYF
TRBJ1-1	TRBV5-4	CASSASSTGGTEAFF
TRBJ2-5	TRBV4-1	CASSHHTRDREKTQYF
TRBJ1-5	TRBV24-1	CATSDGTIQSNQPQHF
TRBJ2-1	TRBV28	CASSRLSSYNEQFF
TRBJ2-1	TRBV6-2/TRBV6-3	CASSYGGGYNEQFF
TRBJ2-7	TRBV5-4	CASRRERTSYEQYF
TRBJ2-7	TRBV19	CASSGSRVELEQYF
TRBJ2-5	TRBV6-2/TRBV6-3	CASSYSTGVETQYF
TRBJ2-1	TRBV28	CASISGRVQFF
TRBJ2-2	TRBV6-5	CASSQPVAGELFF
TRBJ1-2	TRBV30	CAWTAGVYRGAGRTYGYTF
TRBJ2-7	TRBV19	CASSMAQPHEQYF
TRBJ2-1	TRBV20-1	CSASAHEQFF
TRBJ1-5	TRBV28	CASSKGKTGGNQPQHF
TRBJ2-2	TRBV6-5	CASRTGTANTGELFF
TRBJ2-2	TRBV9	CASSVTLTSGSLGELFF
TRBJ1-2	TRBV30	CAWGDRGLGYTF